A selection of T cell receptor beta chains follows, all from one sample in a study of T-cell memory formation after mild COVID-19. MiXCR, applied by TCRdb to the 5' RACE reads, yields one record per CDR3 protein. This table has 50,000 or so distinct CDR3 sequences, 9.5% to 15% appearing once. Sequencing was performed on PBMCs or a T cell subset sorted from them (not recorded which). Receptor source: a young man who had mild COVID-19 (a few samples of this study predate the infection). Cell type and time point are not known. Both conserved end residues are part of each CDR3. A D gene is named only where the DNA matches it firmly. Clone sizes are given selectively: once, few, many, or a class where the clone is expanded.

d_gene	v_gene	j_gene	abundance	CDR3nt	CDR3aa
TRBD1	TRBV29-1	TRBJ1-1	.	TGCATCGCCCGGGGACAGCAGTTAACTGAAGCTTTCTTT	CIARGQQLTEAFF
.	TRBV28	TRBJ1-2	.	TGTGCCAGCAGAGAAGCGGGGGCGACGGACTATGGCTACACCTTC	CASREAGATDYGYTF
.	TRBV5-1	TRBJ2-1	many	TGCGCCAGCAGCTTGGCAGTCCTAACAAACAATGAGCAGTTCTTC	CASSLAVLTNNEQFF
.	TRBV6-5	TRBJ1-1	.	TGTGCCACCCAGGGCGGCACTGAAGCTTTCTTT	CATQGGTEAFF
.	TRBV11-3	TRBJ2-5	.	TGTGCCAGCAGCTTAGTGGGAGAAGAGACCCAGTACTTC	CASSLVGEETQYF
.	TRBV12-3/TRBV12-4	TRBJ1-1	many	TGTGCCAGTGCTTCCGGGACGTGGTTTCAACAAAGCACTGAAGCTTTCTTT	CASASGTWFQQSTEAFF
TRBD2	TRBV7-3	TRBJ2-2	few	TGTGCCAGCAGCCGCGGGGGAACCCCTTCCGGGGAGCTGTTTTTT	CASSRGGTPSGELFF
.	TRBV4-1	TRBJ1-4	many	TGCGCCAGCAGCCAAATTAATGCAGGAACTAATGAAAAACTGTTTTTT	CASSQINAGTNEKLFF
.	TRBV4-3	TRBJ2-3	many	TGCGCCAGCAGTAACGAGGGCACAGATACGCAGTATTTT	CASSNEGTDTQYF
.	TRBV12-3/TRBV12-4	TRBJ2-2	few	TGTGCCAGCAGTGGTGGCTCCTGGGCCGGGGAGCTGTTTTTT	CASSGGSWAGELFF
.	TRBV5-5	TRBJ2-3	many	TGTGCCAGCAGCTTGCGGCTTGGCGCCCTCAGCACAGATACGCAGTATTTT	CASSLRLGALSTDTQYF
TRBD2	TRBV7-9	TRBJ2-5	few	TGTGCCAGCAGGGAGGGACTAGCCGACCAAGAGACCCAGTACTTC	CASREGLADQETQYF
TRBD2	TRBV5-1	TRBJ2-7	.	TGCGCCAGCTCTCGGGCTAGCGGGGGGGATTTTTCCTACGAGCAGTACTTC	CASSRASGGDFSYEQYF
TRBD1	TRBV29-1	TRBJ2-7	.	TGCAGCGTTGGTACAGGGGTTCACGAGCAGTACTTC	CSVGTGVHEQYF
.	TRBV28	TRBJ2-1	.	TGTGCCAGCAGTTTAGGAGGGGGCCTTGAGCAGTTCTTC	CASSLGGGLEQFF
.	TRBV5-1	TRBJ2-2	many	TGCGCCAGCAGCTTGCGCTTCGTCGGCCCCTCGAACACCGGGGAGCTGTTTTTT	CASSLRFVGPSNTGELFF
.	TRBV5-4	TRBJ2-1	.	TGTGCCAGCAGCTTGGTGGAACTAGCCGGCAATGAGCAGTTCTTC	CASSLVELAGNEQFF
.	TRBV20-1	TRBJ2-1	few	TGCAGTGCCTACACGGGGGAGAACAATGAGCAGTTCTTC	CSAYTGENNEQFF
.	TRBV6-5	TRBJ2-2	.	TGTGCCAGCAGTTACCGGGGGCCCTCCCCGACCGGGGAGCTGTTTTTT	CASSYRGPSPTGELFF
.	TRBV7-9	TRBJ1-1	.	TGTGCCAGCAGCCCCCATCGACCGAACACTGAAGCTTTCTTT	CASSPHRPNTEAFF
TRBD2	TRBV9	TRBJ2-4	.	TGTGCCAGCAGCGTCCAACCGGCGGGGGGGCCGAGGGACATTCAGTACTTC	CASSVQPAGGPRDIQYF
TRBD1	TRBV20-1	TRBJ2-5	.	TGCAGTGCTAGAGACGCCCTGGACCTCGGACAGGGATTCCAAGAAACCCAGTACTTC	CSARDALDLGQGFQETQYF
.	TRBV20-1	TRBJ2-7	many	TGCAGTGCTAGAGAGCAGTCCTACGAGCAGTACTTC	CSAREQSYEQYF